The T cell receptor beta chain under discussion was sequenced for a study of blood T cells in healthy people across ages (dated by TCRdb to between 2014 and 2017). Broadly, across the study: In model experiments, template switching captured roughly one uniquely barcoded TCR beta cDNA molecule for every two T cells. To avoid experimental bias, donors of different ages were spread randomly across the sequencing lanes. Four age groups were formed from the donors: young (average approximately 15 years), middle-aged (approximately 39), aged (62) and long-lived (around 82). Using the same blood draw, the study looked at two additional independent replicas of 1 million unique cDNA reads for two donors, one aged 18 to 30 and the other aged 80 or older. To track age-related changes in TCR beta repertoire diversity, the study relied on deep sequencing normalized with unique cDNA molecular identifiers.

The trim is 7 bases for V and 4 bases for J, with a gap of 12 bases between the germline ends. For CDR1 and CDR2, the germline V gene lists SGDLS and YYNGEE. CDR3 length: 12 amino acids, cysteine to phenylalanine. This entry keeps only the CDR3 DNA: 36 bases, framed from base 1. The full study reports these points: Because donor CMV infection status was unknown, age-related changes in expanded clonotypes were potentially confounded. Observed TCR beta diversity per million T cells fell roughly linearly with age, and a significant reduction was already apparent by age roughly 41. Compared with the aged group, the long-lived group had more naive CD4+ T cells, fewer expanded clones and increased TCR diversity, suggesting age selection. Conclusive comparison of naive and antigen-experienced compartments was prevented by the profiling of bulk unsorted PBMCs. Total diversity estimates from one million sequenced T cells were considered lower bounds and underestimates. The percentage of naive T cells measured by flow cytometry correlated strongly with observed TCR beta diversity.

Remarks on this clonotype: Its binding antigen is unknown. Within one base of it there is no much larger clone, and no base qualities were kept.

Donors were a few dozen systemically healthy Caucasian individuals from Russia aged roughly 6 to 90 years. Each donor gave about 9.8 milliliters of peripheral blood, drawn into EDTA-treated Vacutainer tubes. Ficoll-Paque density-gradient centrifugation was used to isolate PBMCs, with at least 6.5 million obtained per sample. Trizol reagent was used to extract total RNA from the PBMCs, yielding at least 5 micrograms per sample. For every donor, an aliquot of PBMCs went through flow cytometry to measure the percentages of naive CD45RAhigh/CD27high T cells. Libraries came from 5' RACE. Sequencing was performed on an Illumina HiSeq 2500. A second PCR of about 6 to 11 cycles was performed with a sample-barcoded 5' primer and a J-beta primer mix. A unique molecular identifier was introduced onto each TCR beta cDNA molecule by a template-switch 5' adaptor carrying 12 random nucleotides. At least 2.5 million CDR3-containing paired-end reads were obtained from each sample. All of the RNA was converted into first-strand cDNA using the Mint cDNA synthesis kit, with a TRBC-specific oligonucleotide serving as the primer. All cDNA was treated with uracil-DNA glycosylase and then went through a first 18-cycle PCR with the universal primers M1SS and BC2_uni_R. On the authors' methods: Normalization of each sample was performed by random selection of 1 million high-quality reads, each carrying a distinct molecular identifier. Instead of being binned into consensus sequences, reads that shared molecular identifiers were thrown out. CDR3 identification, clonotype clustering and error correction used MiTCR with a Q25 quality threshold and the strictest error-elimination algorithm. A nonparametric unseen species model with Euler transformation was used to estimate a lower bound on total TCR beta diversity. The public reads were run again by TCRdb, first through fastp at Q25 and then through MiXCR, and only productive beta chains were kept. Rows with a matching CDR3 protein are joined into one entry that keeps the most common DNA and genes. In this record, the V and J calls reflect TCRdb's handling and not the investigators' own analysis. The sample records approximately 690,000 distinct CDR3 sequences, 40% to 45% of which are singletons. Approximately 31% of the sample is in the top ten clones.

The sequenced sample was blood. This TCR was sampled from a man older than 75 in good health. The rearrangement combines TRBV9 with TRBJ2-7; the D gene is perhaps TRBD1, from 6 matching bases. The CDR3 in this case is CASGPDSYEQYF. In nucleotide form, the sequence is TGTGCCAGCGGCCCGGACAGTTACGAGCAGTACTTC. The entire variable domain, with the stretches around the CDR3 drawn from the reference TRBV9 and TRBJ2-7 proteins, is DSGVTQTPKHLITATGQRVTLRCSPRSGDLSVYWYQQSLDQGLQFLIQYYNGEERAKGNILERFSAQQFPDLHSELNLSSLELGDSALYFCASGPDSYEQYFGPGTRLTVT.